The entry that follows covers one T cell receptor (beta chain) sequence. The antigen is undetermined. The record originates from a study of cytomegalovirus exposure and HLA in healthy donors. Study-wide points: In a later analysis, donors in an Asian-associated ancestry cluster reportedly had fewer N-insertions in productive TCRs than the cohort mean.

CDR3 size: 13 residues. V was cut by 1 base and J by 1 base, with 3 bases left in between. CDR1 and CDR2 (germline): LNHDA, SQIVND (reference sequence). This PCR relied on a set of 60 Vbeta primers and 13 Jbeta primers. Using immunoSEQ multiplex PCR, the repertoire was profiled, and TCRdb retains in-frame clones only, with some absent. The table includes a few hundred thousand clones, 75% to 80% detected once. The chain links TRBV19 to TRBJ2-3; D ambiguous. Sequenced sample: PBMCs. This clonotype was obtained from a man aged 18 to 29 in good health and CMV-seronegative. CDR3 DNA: TGTGCCAGTAGTATAGTCGGCACAGATACGCAGTATTTT. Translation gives CASSIVGTDTQYF.